These 15 T cell receptor beta chains originate from one sample sequenced in a study of blood T cell repertoires in COVID-19. Clones were sequenced by immunoSEQ multiplex PCR, and TCRdb holds only the in-frame ones, with some missing. The sample records around 78,000 clones, under 90% being singletons. Sequencing was carried out using peripheral blood. Receptors originate from a man in his 70s with active or convalescent COVID-19.

This rearrangement joins TRBV18 to TRBJ2-1; D gene ambiguous. The CDR3 has 13 amino acids. Germline lookup yields CDR1 KGHSH and CDR2 LQKENI. The V gene lost 3 bases and the J gene lost 7 bases, with 10 bases spanning the gap. DNA of the CDR3: TGTGCCAGCTCACCCGTCGGAGCTAATGAGCAGTTCTTC. Its protein is CASSPVGANEQFF.

The V and J genes are TRBV4-3 and TRBJ1-5; unclear D gene. V was trimmed by 4 bases and J by 4 bases, leaving 8 bases between them. The CDR3 extends over 13 amino acids. The germline CDR1 and CDR2 sequences are LGHNA and YSLEER. CDR3 nucleotide sequence: TGCGCCAGCAGCCCGACACGGAATCAGCCCCAGCATTTT. It translates to CASSPTRNQPQHF.

The rearrangement joins TRBV5-1 to TRBJ2-2; D perhaps matches TRBD2 (6 bases). V was shortened by 1 base and J by 3 bases, with 13 bases between the two germline ends. CDR1 and CDR2 (germline): SGHRS, YFSETQ. The CDR3 sequence is 16 residues long. In DNA, the CDR3 is TGCGCCAGCAGCTTGCTGGGGGGTTTCGACACCGGGGAGCTGTTTTTT. This translates into CASSLLGGFDTGELFF.

The rearrangement links TRBV6-1 to TRBJ2-1, with a tentative D call TRBD1 (7 bases). The length of the CDR3 is 14 residues. Germline CDR1 is MNHNS and CDR2 is SASEGT. V shed 2 bases and J shed 9 bases, with 14 bases lying between them. The CDR3 reads CASSEWAQGGEQFF. CDR3 nucleotide sequence: TGTGCCAGCAGTGAATGGGCTCAGGGGGGTGAGCAGTTCTTC.

This clone appeared once. The gene calls are TRBV7-9 and TRBJ1-5, with a weak D call TRBD1 (5 bases). Germline V CDR1 and CDR2: SEHNR, FQNEAQ (reference sequence). V lost 4 bases and J 3 bases, leaving 10 bases between the germline ends. This CDR3 has 14 amino acids. CDR3: CASSSSGINQPQHF. CDR3 bases: TGTGCCAGCAGCTCCTCAGGGATCAATCAGCCCCAGCATTTT.

The V and J genes are TRBV30 and TRBJ2-7; possible D gene TRBD2, 5 bases. V was trimmed by 3 bases and J by 6 bases, leaving 15 bases between them. The length of the CDR3 is 13 residues. Germline V gene lookup returns CDR1 GTSNPN and CDR2 SVGIG (reference sequence). The CDR3 DNA follows: TGTGCCTGGAGCGTGGGCCCGGGAAGCGAGCAGTACTTC. This codes for CAWSVGPGSEQYF.

The CDR3 region is CASSFSGRGVETQYF. CDR3 nucleotide sequence: TGTGCCAGCAGCTTTAGCGGGAGGGGCGTAGAGACCCAGTACTTC. V usage is TRBV7-3 and J usage is TRBJ2-5; 11 nucleotides align to TRBD2. Germline lookup yields CDR1 SGHTA and CDR2 FQGTGA. This CDR3 has 15 residues. V dropped 3 bases and J dropped 4; count of bases not matched to a gene: 4.

In its sample, this clone was seen many times. The rearrangement uses TRBV2 and TRBJ2-7; 8 nucleotides line up with TRBD2. V was clipped by 10 bases and J by 6 bases; unmatched bases: 14. There are 14 residues in the CDR3. Looked up from germline, CDR1 is SNHLY and CDR2 is FYNNEI. The CDR3 DNA sequence: TGTGCCAACACCGACGCTAGCGGGCTAGCCGAGCAGTACTTC. Encoded protein: CANTDASGLAEQYF.

The chain joins TRBV5-6 to TRBJ2-4, with 9 bases lining up with TRBD1. The CDR3 length is 17 residues. Germline values: CDR1 SGHDT, CDR2 YYEEEE. J gave up 2 bases and V 3 bases, and 9 bases lay outside the gene matches. CDR3 loop: CASSYSGTGMTKNIQYF. In nucleotides, the CDR3 is TGTGCCAGCAGCTACTCCGGGACAGGGATGACCAAAAACATTCAGTACTTC.

This rearrangement joins TRBV7-3 to TRBJ1-1, with D unresolved. Trimming removed 5 bases at V and 9 bases at J, with 13 bases between. The CDR3 runs to 12 residues. CDR1 is SGHTA and CDR2 is FQGTGA in the germline V gene. Here the CDR3 reads CASSEGRSQAFF. The CDR3 DNA reads as TGTGCCAGCAGCGAGGGCAGGTCGCAAGCTTTCTTT.

The chain combines TRBV5-4 with TRBJ2-5; 15 bases map to TRBD2. The germline CDR1 and CDR2 sequences are SGHNT and YYREEE (reference sequence). J was trimmed by 5 bases and V by 3 bases; bases with no gene match: 8. The CDR3 covers 17 residues. In DNA, the CDR3 is TGTGCCAGCAGCTCCCGGACTAGCGGGAGGGCGGGGGAGACCCAGTACTTC. Residues: CASSSRTSGRAGETQYF.

This chain uses TRBV7-9 with TRBJ1-4; 10 positions match TRBD1. In germline, CDR1 is SEHNR, CDR2 FQNEAQ (reference sequence). V shed 5 bases, J shed 8 bases, and the junction held 8 bases outside the gene matches. The CDR3 length is 15 residues. The DNA for the CDR3 is TGTGCCAGCAGCACCGGGACAGGGGAAGGGGAAAAACTGTTTTTT. It codes for CASSTGTGEGEKLFF.

Here the CDR3 DNA reads TGTGCCAGCAGTTTACAGGGGACTGAAGCTTTCTTT. Its translation is CASSLQGTEAFF. This sequence joins TRBV28 and TRBJ1-1; possibly TRBD1 for D (6 bases). Germline V CDR1 and CDR2: MDHEN, SYDVKM. The CDR3 is made up of 12 amino acids. V lost 2 bases and J 5 bases, leaving 6 bases between the germline ends.

The rearrangement links TRBV13 to TRBJ2-2; D gene unclear. With 0 bases removed from V and 7 bases from J, the gap between germline ends came to 3 bases. Germline V gene data show CDR1 as PRHDT and CDR2 as FYEKMQ (reference sequence). The CDR3 consists of 12 residues. The CDR3 loop is CASSLGNGELFF. The CDR3 nucleotides are TGTGCCAGCAGCTTAGGTAACGGGGAGCTGTTTTTT.

V usage is TRBV19 and J usage is TRBJ2-6, with 9 bases lining up with TRBD1. Unmatched junction bases numbered 11, after V lost 7 bases and J lost 1 base. The CDR3 consists of 18 residues. Germline loops: CDR1 LNHDA, CDR2 SQIVND (reference sequence). CDR3 protein: CASTDPGQGSSGANVLTF. CDR3 DNA sequence: TGTGCCAGTACCGATCCGGGACAGGGTTCTTCTGGGGCCAACGTCCTGACTTTC.